This T cell receptor (beta chain) appears in the sequencing data of a study of human T cells and chemical hapten exposure. This clonotype was counted ten times or more. As yet, its antigen is unknown. Time point noted: patch test 1, 2 weeks after DPC sensitization. Treatment: therapeutic diphenylcyclopropenone sensitization with weekly scalp DPC. Findings and caveats of the study: Relative to control repertoires, expanded TCRs gave rise to significantly more large CDR3 similarity clusters.

Trimming at V came to 4 bases and at J to 4 bases, leaving 8 bases not matched to a gene. This CDR3 contains 16 residues. Per the germline V gene, CDR1 is SGHRS and CDR2 is YFSETQ. MiXCR, applied by TCRdb to the RACE reads, yields one record per CDR3 protein. There are 45,000 to 60,000 distinct CDR3 sequences in the sample; roughly a tenth occur only once, and about 14% lies in the top ten. This clonotype was sampled from a woman in her thirties or forties with alopecia areata. Some clones in this sample may be carry-over from other donors' samples. The sequenced sample was whole blood, obtained in connection with sensitization to the hapten diphenylcyclopropenone (DPC). This chain links TRBV5-1 with TRBJ1-1, with 12 bases fitting TRBD1. The CDR3 sequence: CASSPGTGGAGTEAFF. The CDR3 nucleotides are TGCGCCAGCAGCCCGGGGACAGGGGGCGCGGGCACTGAAGCTTTCTTT.